The 2 T cell receptor beta chains given below trace back to one sample, sequenced in a study of shared clonotypes between healthy human individuals. Libraries were prepared by immunoSEQ multiplex PCR; TCRdb keeps only in-frame clonotypes and omits some of them. The sample has some 200,000 clones; 50% to 75% are singletons. The sequencing input was memory CD4+ T cells sorted from blood. Documented subset: CD45RA-negative fraction. These receptors were obtained from a man under 40 in good health.

V gene TRBV28 combines with J gene TRBJ2-7; D gene ambiguous. V was shortened by 5 bases and J by 4 bases, with 15 bases between the two germline ends. Germline V lookup: CDR1 MDHEN, CDR2 SYDVKM. The CDR3 is 14 residues long. The DNA for the CDR3 is TGTGCCAGCAGTCCGTATGCCTCGTCGTACGAGCAGTACTTC. Protein sequence: CASSPYASSYEQYF.

This clone was seen many times. The chain combines TRBV25-1 with TRBJ1-5; D gene uncertain. There are 14 residues in the CDR3. Germline V gene lookup returns CDR1 MGHDK and CDR2 SYGVNS. Trimming left V 5 bases short and J 0 bases short, with 8 bases between. CDR3 region: CASSPGNSNQPQHF. CDR3 DNA sequence: TGTGCCAGCAGTCCCGGTAATAGCAATCAGCCCCAGCATTTT.